This entry lists 24 T cell receptor beta chains sequenced from one sample in a study of shared clonotypes between healthy human individuals. The assay was immunoSEQ multiplex PCR, and TCRdb's table has in-frame clones only and misses some. The sample has over a million clones, about four fifths seen once; the top ten hold roughly 0.61%. Sequenced input: memory CD4+ T cells from PBMCs. Subset noted: CD45RA-negative fraction. All receptors come from a man younger than 35 in good health. Some clones in this sample may be carry-over from other donors' samples.

The CDR3 region has the DNA TGTGCCTGGAGTATGGGGCTCTCGAGCGCTGAAGCTTTCTTT. This sequence encodes CAWSMGLSSAEAFF. The chain combines TRBV30 with TRBJ1-1; D is possibly TRBD1 (5 bases). Germline loops: CDR1 GTSNPN, CDR2 SVGIG (reference sequence). V was shortened by 2 bases and J by 6 bases, with 16 bases between the two germline ends. The CDR3 is made up of 14 amino acids.

The rearrangement uses TRBV5-1 and TRBJ1-1; unclear D gene. The CDR3 contains 15 residues. V gave up 5 bases and J gave up 7 bases, with 21 bases separating them. Germline assignment: CDR1 SGHRS and CDR2 YFSETQ. Here the CDR3 DNA reads TGCGCCAGCAGATCAGAAATCGCCCTGGTCGGTGAAGCTTTCTTT. Translation: CASRSEIALVGEAFF.

This chain links TRBV9 with TRBJ1-3; D is unresolved. This CDR3 has 14 residues. CDR1 and CDR2 (germline): SGDLS, YYNGEE. The V end lost 5 bases, the J end lost 1 base, and 10 bases lay between the germline ends. Here the CDR3 reads CASSNQESGNTIYF. CDR3 DNA: TGTGCCAGCAGTAACCAGGAGTCTGGAAACACCATATATTTT.

V gene TRBV2 combines with J gene TRBJ2-7, with TRBD1 as a possible D gene (5 bases). Germline values: CDR1 SNHLY, CDR2 FYNNEI. There are 15 residues in the CDR3. The V end lost 1 base, the J end lost 3 bases, and 13 bases lay between the germline ends. The CDR3 nucleotides are TGTGCCAGCAGTGAAGAAATGCTTACAGGCTACGAGCAGTACTTC. It encodes CASSEEMLTGYEQYF.

Details on this clone: A far more abundant clone sits one base away, making this likely a read error. The chain joins TRBV7-7 to TRBJ2-5, with 8 bases aligning to TRBD2. Per germline, CDR1 SSHAT and CDR2 FNYEAQ (reference sequence). There are 16 residues in the CDR3. Trimming cost V 1 base and J 5 bases; bases outside gene matches: 9. The CDR3 region is CASSLGGAGVDETQYF. Here the CDR3 DNA reads TGTGCCAGCAGCTTAGGGGGAGCGGGAGTAGATGAGACCCAGTACTTC.

V usage is TRBV5-1 and J usage is TRBJ2-3; D is ambiguous. The CDR3 totals 15 residues. CDR1 is SGHRS and CDR2 is YFSETQ in the germline V gene. Trimming removed 0 bases at V and 2 bases at J, with 10 bases between. The CDR3 DNA sequence: TGCGCCAGCAGCTTGGCCCCCGGAGTCACAGATACGCAGTATTTT. It translates to CASSLAPGVTDTQYF.

In the case of this clone: Other DNA variants within this sample encode the same CDR3. V is TRBV5-1 and J is TRBJ1-2; no definite D call. Trimming cost V 2 bases and J 0 bases, with 2 bases left between them. Looked up from germline, CDR1 is SGHRS and CDR2 is YFSETQ. The length of the CDR3 is 12 residues. The CDR3 region is CASSFSNYGYTF. The CDR3, as DNA: TGCGCCAGCAGCTTTTCTAACTATGGCTACACCTTC.

The chain joins TRBV5-1 to TRBJ1-2; TRBD1 aligns across 9 bases. V shed 2 bases and J 6 bases; nucleotides not matched to a gene: 5. This CDR3 region has 14 residues. Germline V gene lookup returns CDR1 SGHRS and CDR2 YFSETQ. The CDR3 nucleotides are TGCGCCAGCAGCTTTACAGGGGGCAGCGATGGCTACACCTTC. Translation: CASSFTGGSDGYTF.

A word on this clone: Relative to the germline gene, one junction end is altered; a read error may explain this. V gene TRBV7-3 combines with J gene TRBJ2-7; 9 nucleotides agree with TRBD2. The CDR3 loop spans 15 amino acids. CDR1 and CDR2 from the germline V gene are SGHTA and FQGTGA. In DNA form, the CDR3 reads TGTGCCAGCAGGGACGGGAATCTCGGGCTAGCGGGGTCCAGCTTC. Protein sequence: CASRDGNLGLAGSSF. Filled out from reference TRBV7-3 and TRBJ2-7, the complete variable domain reads GAGVSQTPSNKVTEKGKYVELRCDPISGHTALYWYRQSLGQGPEFLIYFQGTGAADDSGLPNDRFFAVRPEGSVSTLKIQRTERGDSAVYLCASRDGNLGLAGSSFGPGTRLTVT.

In regard to this clone: A read error is possible here, since a much larger clone lies one base away. The chain links TRBV6-5 to TRBJ1-1, with no clear D. From germline, CDR1 is MNHEY and CDR2 SVGAGI. V lost 6 bases and J lost 0, with 8 bases in between. This CDR3 region has 13 residues. DNA of the CDR3: TGTGCCAGCAGCCGACACATGAACACTGAAGCTTTCTTT. The encoded protein is CASSRHMNTEAFF.

The CDR3 region has the DNA TGCGCCAGCAGCTTGGTGGCAGGGCGGCACAATGAGCAGTTCTTC. Amino acids: CASSLVAGRHNEQFF. The V call is TRBV5-1, the J call TRBJ2-1; a weak D match, TRBD1 (5 bases). CDR3 length: 15 amino acids. The germline V and J ends were trimmed by 0 bases and 5 bases, with 12 bases remaining between them. Germline assignment: CDR1 SGHRS and CDR2 YFSETQ.

This clone was detected ten times or more. Other DNA sequences from this sample encode an identical CDR3 as well. V is TRBV6-6 and J is TRBJ2-5; 7 nucleotides agree with TRBD2. CDR1 and CDR2 from the germline V gene are MNHNY and SVGAGI (reference sequence). The CDR3 contains 13 residues. V lost 5 bases to trimming and J lost 5 bases; unmatched junction nucleotides: 5. The DNA for the CDR3 is TGTGCCAGCAGTAGTCGGGGGGAGGAGACCCAGTACTTC. Amino acid sequence: CASSSRGEETQYF.

This clone was recorded many times. This chain joins TRBV6-1 and TRBJ1-2; perhaps TRBD1 as D (5 bases). The CDR3 sequence is 13 residues long. V gave up 1 base and J gave up 8 bases, with 11 bases separating them. Germline loops: CDR1 MNHNS, CDR2 SASEGT. CDR3 DNA: TGTGCCAGCAGTGAAGGAGGGACTAGGGGCTACACCTTC. Translating it yields CASSEGGTRGYTF.

The J gene is TRBJ2-1, the V gene TRBV28; D uncertain. Per the germline V gene, CDR1 is MDHEN and CDR2 is SYDVKM. The V and J ends lost 6 bases and 4 bases respectively, with 1 base between them. This CDR3 contains 10 residues. CDR3 in amino acids: CASRYNEQFF. CDR3 DNA: TGTGCCAGCAGATACAATGAGCAGTTCTTC. Variable domain in full (rest from reference TRBV28 and TRBJ2-1): DVKVTQSSRYLVKRTGEKVFLECVQDMDHENMFWYRQDPGLGLRLIYFSYDVKMKEKGDIPEGYSVSREKKERFSLILESASTNQTSMYLCASRYNEQFFGPGTRLTVL.

This clone was counted many times. This rearrangement joins TRBV2 to TRBJ2-1; tentatively, D is TRBD1 or TRBD2 (5 bases each). CDR1 and CDR2 from the germline V gene are SNHLY and FYNNEI. The CDR3 is 15 amino acids. V lost 7 bases and J lost 0, with 13 bases in between. The CDR3 region is CASTGLQGSYNEQFF. As DNA, the CDR3 is TGTGCCAGCACGGGGCTCCAGGGCTCCTACAATGAGCAGTTCTTC.

The DNA of the CDR3 is TGTGCCAGCAGCGGGGACCAGCGGACCGGGGAGCTGTTTTTT. It encodes CASSGDQRTGELFF. The V gene is TRBV6-1, the J gene TRBJ2-2; D could derive from TRBD1 or TRBD2 (5 bases each). V was pared by 6 bases and J by 5 bases, with 13 bases between. Per the germline V gene, CDR1 is MNHNS and CDR2 is SASEGT. This CDR3 region has 14 residues.

The genes are TRBV2 and TRBJ1-1; perhaps TRBD1 as D (6 bases). Trimming left V 9 bases short and J 0 bases short, with 11 bases between. Germline CDR1 reads SNHLY; CDR2 reads FYNNEI. This CDR3 has 13 residues. CDR3 protein: CASGTSMNTEAFF. The CDR3 region has the DNA TGTGCCAGTGGGACATCGATGAACACTGAAGCTTTCTTT. The full variable domain, its missing parts supplied by reference TRBV2 and TRBJ1-1, is EPEVTQTPSHQVTQMGQEVILRCVPISNHLYFYWYRQILGQKVEFLVSFYNNEISEKSEIFDDQFSVERPDGSNFTLKIRSTKLEDSAMYFCASGTSMNTEAFFGQGTRLTVV.

The rearrangement uses TRBV5-1 and TRBJ2-7; D is undetermined. The germline V gene has CDR1 SGHRS and CDR2 YFSETQ. V gave up 0 bases and J gave up 3 bases, with 13 bases separating them. The CDR3 covers 15 residues. The CDR3 DNA reads as TGCGCCAGCAGCTTGGTGGCGGAATCTAACTACGAGCAGTACTTC. Protein: CASSLVAESNYEQYF.

The chain uses TRBV28 and TRBJ1-1; tentatively, D is TRBD1 (5 bases). The germline V and J ends were trimmed by 10 bases and 4 bases, with 13 bases remaining between them. The germline V gene encodes CDR1 MDHEN and CDR2 SYDVKM. This CDR3 spans 12 amino acids. Here the CDR3 reads CATRGVSTEAFF. The CDR3 DNA is TGTGCCACCCGGGGGGTTAGCACTGAAGCTTTCTTT.

This chain connects TRBV29-1 to TRBJ2-5; D may be TRBD1 (6 bases). Per germline, CDR1 SQVTM and CDR2 ANQGSEA. The V and J ends lost 1 base and 5 bases respectively, with 8 bases between them. The CDR3 is made up of 12 amino acids. CDR3 in amino acids: CSVEGQGETQYF. CDR3 DNA sequence: TGCAGCGTTGAAGGTCAGGGGGAGACCCAGTACTTC.

The chain couples TRBV19 to TRBJ1-2, with 7 bases fitting TRBD1. The J segment lost 6 bases and the V segment lost 4 bases, leaving 5 bases of the junction unmatched. The CDR3 is 13 amino acids. Germline assignment: CDR1 LNHDA and CDR2 SQIVND (reference sequence). The CDR3 region is CASSRQGGNGYTF. DNA of the CDR3: TGTGCCAGTAGTAGACAGGGTGGAAATGGCTACACCTTC.

V and J are TRBV2 and TRBJ1-2; D is unclear. Trimming took off 8 bases at V and 7 bases at J, with 14 bases between the two ends. Germline V gene lookup returns CDR1 SNHLY and CDR2 FYNNEI. This CDR3 is built from 12 residues. This chain's CDR3 is CASGRRQGGYTF. As DNA, the CDR3 is TGTGCCAGCGGCCGTCGGCAAGGTGGCTACACCTTC.

The gene calls are TRBV10-3 and TRBJ1-1; 8 bases match TRBD1. The ends lost 8 bases at V and 1 base at J; junction bases unmatched: 18. The V gene's germline CDR1 is ENHRY and CDR2 SYGVKD. The CDR3 totals 18 residues. CDR3 loop: CAIARRGLDRIENTEAFF. DNA of the CDR3: TGTGCCATCGCTCGCAGGGGGCTGGATCGAATAGAGAACACTGAAGCTTTCTTT.

The chain uses TRBV11-2 and TRBJ2-7, with 7 bases fitting TRBD1. CDR1 is SGHAT, CDR2 FQNNGV, per germline. This CDR3 spans 15 amino acids. J lost 6 bases, V lost 5 bases, and 13 bases had no gene match. As DNA, the CDR3 is TGTGCCAGCAGCGGGGGTACAGGGGATTTTTCCGAGCAGTACTTC. Translation: CASSGGTGDFSEQYF.